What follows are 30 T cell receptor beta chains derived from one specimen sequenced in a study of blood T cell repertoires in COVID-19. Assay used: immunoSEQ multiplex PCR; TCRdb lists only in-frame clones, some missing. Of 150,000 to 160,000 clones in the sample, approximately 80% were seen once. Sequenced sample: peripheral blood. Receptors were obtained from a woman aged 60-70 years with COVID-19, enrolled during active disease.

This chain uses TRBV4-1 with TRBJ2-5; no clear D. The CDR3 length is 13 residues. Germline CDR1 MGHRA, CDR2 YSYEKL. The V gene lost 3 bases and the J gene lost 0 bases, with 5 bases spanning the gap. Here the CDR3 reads CASSHQNQETQYF. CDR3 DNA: TGCGCCAGCAGCCACCAGAACCAAGAGACCCAGTACTTC.

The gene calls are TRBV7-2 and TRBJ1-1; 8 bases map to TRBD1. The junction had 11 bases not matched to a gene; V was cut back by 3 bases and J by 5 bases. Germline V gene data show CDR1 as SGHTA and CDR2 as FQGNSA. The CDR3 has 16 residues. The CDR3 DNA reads TGTGCCAGCAGCTTGACAGGGACAGGACGTCGGACTGAAGCTTTCTTT. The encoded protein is CASSLTGTGRRTEAFF.

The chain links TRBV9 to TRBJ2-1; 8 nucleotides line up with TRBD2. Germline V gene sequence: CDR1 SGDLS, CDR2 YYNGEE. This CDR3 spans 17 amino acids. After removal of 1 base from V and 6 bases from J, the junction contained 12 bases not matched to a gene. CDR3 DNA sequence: TGTGCCAGCAGCGTAAGGCCCCAAGCGGGAGATCCCAATGAGCAGTTCTTC. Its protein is CASSVRPQAGDPNEQFF.

This CDR3 reads CASSIEARANQPQHF. DNA of the CDR3: TGTGCCAGTAGTATAGAGGCCAGGGCTAATCAGCCCCAGCATTTT. The rearrangement links TRBV19 to TRBJ1-5; D is perhaps TRBD1 (5 bases). Trimming cost V 0 bases and J 4 bases, with 10 bases left between them. CDR1 is LNHDA, CDR2 SQIVND, per germline (reference sequence). There are 15 residues in the CDR3.

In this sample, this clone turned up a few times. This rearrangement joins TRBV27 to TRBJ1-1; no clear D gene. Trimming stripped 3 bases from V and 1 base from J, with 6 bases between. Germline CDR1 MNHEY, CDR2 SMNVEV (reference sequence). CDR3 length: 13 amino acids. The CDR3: CASSFLENTEAFF. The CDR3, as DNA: TGTGCCAGCAGTTTTTTAGAGAACACTGAAGCTTTCTTT.

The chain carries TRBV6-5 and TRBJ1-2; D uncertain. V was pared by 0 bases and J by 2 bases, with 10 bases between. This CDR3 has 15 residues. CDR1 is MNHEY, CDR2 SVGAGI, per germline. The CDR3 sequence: CASSYSRPVNYGYTF. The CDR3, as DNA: TGTGCCAGCAGTTACTCGAGGCCCGTCAACTATGGCTACACCTTC.

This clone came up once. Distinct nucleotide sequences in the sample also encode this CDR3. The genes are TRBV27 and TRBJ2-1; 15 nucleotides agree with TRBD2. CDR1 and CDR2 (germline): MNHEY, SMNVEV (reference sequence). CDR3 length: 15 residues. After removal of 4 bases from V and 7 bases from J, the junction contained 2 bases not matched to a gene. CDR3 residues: CASSSGTSGRNEQFF. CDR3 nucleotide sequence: TGTGCCAGCAGTTCCGGGACTAGCGGGAGGAATGAGCAGTTCTTC.

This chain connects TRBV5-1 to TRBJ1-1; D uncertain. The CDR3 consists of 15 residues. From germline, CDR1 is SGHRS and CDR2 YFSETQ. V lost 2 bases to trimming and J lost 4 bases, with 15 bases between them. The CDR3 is CASSLVTGWGTEAFF. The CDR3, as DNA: TGCGCCAGCAGCTTAGTCACGGGATGGGGCACTGAAGCTTTCTTT.

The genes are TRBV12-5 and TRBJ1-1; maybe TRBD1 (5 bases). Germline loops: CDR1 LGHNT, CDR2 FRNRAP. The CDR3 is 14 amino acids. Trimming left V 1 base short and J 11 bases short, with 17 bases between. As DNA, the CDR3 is TGTGCTAGTGGTTTGGCTTACGGGGGGGTCGGTGCTTTCTTT. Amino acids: CASGLAYGGVGAFF.

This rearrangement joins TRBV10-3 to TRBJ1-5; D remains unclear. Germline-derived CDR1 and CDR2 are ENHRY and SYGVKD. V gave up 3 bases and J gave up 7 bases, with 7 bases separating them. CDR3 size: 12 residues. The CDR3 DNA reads TGTGCCATCAGTGATGGAGGCCAGCCCCAGCATTTT. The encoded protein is CAISDGGQPQHF.

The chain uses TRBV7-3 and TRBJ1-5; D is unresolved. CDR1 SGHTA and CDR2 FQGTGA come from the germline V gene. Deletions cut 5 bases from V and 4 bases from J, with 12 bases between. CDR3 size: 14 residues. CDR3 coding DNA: TGTGCCAGCAGCCTTGGGCCACAAAATCAGCCCCAGCATTTT. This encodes CASSLGPQNQPQHF.

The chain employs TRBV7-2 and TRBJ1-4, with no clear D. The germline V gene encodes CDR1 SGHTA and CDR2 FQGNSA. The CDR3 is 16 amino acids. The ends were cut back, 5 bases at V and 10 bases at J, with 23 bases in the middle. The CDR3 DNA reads TGTGCCAGCAGCCCCCCGTCGGGAACAACGTTCCGAAAACTGTTTTTT. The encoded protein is CASSPPSGTTFRKLFF.

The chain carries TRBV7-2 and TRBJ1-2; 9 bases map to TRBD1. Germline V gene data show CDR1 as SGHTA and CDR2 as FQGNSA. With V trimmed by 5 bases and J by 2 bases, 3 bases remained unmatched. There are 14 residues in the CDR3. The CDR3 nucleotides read TGTGCCAGCAGCCGGGACAGGGCGAACTATGGCTACACCTTC. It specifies CASSRDRANYGYTF.

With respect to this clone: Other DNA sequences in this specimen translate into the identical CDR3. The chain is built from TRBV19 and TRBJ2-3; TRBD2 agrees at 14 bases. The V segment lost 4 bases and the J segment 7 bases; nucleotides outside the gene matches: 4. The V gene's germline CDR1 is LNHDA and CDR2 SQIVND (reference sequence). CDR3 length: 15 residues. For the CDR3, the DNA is TGTGCCAGTAGTACGGGGACTAGCGGGAGTAATACGCAGTATTTT. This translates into CASSTGTSGSNTQYF.

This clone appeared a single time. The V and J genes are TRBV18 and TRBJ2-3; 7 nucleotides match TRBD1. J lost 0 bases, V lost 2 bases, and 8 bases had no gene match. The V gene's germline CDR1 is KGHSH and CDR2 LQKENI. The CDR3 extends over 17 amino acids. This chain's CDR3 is CASSPALLTGSTDTQYF. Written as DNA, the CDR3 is TGTGCCAGCTCACCAGCCCTACTGACAGGGAGCACAGATACGCAGTATTTT.

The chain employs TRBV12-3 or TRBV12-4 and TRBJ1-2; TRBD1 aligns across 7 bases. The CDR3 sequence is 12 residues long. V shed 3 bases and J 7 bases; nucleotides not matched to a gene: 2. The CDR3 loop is CASSFWDSGYTF. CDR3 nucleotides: TGTGCCAGCAGTTTTTGGGACAGTGGCTACACCTTC.

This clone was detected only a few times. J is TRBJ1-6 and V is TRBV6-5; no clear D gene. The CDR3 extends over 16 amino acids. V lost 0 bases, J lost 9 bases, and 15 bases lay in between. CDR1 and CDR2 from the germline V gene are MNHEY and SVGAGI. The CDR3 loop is CASSYSKRTLASPLHF. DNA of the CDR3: TGTGCCAGCAGTTACTCCAAGCGAACCTTGGCTTCACCCCTCCACTTT.

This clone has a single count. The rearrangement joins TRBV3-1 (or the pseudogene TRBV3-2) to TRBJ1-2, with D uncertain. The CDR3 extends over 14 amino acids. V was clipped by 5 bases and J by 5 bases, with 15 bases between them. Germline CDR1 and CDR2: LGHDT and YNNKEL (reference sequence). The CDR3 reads CASSDANALYGYTF. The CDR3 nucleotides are TGTGCCAGCAGCGATGCGAACGCTTTATATGGCTACACCTTC.

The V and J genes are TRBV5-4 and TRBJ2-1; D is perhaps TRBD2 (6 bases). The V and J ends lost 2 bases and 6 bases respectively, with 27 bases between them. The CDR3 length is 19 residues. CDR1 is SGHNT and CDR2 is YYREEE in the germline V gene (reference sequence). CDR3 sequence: CASSLKWLATRETPNEQFF. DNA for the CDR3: TGTGCCAGCAGCTTAAAATGGCTAGCGACACGGGAGACACCCAATGAGCAGTTCTTC.

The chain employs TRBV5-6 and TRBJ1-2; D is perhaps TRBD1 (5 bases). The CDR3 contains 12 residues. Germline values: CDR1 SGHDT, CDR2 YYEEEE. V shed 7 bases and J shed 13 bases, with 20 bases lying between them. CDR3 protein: CASAAWRGRFTF. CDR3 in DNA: TGTGCCAGCGCGGCCTGGAGGGGCCGGTTCACCTTC.

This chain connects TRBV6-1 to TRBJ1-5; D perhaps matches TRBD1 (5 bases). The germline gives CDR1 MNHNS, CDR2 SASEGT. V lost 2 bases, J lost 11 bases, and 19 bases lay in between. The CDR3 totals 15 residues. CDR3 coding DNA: TGTGCCAGCAGTGAAACCGATGGGGGGGGAAGGACCCAGCATTTT. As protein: CASSETDGGGRTQHF.

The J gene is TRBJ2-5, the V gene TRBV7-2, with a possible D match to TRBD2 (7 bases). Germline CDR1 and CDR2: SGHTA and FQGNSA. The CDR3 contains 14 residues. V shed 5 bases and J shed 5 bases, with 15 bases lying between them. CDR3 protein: CASSEIQGGETQYF. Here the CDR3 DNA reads TGTGCCAGCAGCGAGATACAGGGAGGGGAGACCCAGTACTTC.

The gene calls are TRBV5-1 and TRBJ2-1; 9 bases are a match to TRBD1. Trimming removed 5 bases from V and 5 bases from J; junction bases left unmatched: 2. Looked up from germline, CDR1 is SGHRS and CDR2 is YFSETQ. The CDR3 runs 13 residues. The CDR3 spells CASRDRGDNEQFF. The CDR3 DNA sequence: TGCGCCAGCAGGGACAGGGGCGACAATGAGCAGTTCTTC. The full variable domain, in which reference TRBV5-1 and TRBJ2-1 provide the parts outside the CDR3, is KAGVTQTPRYLIKTRGQQVTLSCSPISGHRSVSWYQQTPGQGLQFLFEYFSETQRNKGNFPGRFSGRQFSNSRSEMNVSTLELGDSALYLCASRDRGDNEQFFGPGTRLTVL.

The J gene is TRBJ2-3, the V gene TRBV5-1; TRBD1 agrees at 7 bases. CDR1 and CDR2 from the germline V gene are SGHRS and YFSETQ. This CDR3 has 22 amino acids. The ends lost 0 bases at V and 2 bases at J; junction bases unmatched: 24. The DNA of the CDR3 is TGCGCCAGCAGCTTGGTGCGAGTGGTCCAGGGGGTAGGGGGTTTTTACACAGATACGCAGTATTTT. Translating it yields CASSLVRVVQGVGGFYTDTQYF.

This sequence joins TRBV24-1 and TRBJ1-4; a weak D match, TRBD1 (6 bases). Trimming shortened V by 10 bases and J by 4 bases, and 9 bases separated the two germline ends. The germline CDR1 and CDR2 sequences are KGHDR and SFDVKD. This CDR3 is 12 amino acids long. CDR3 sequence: CATQGNNEKLFF. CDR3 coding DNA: TGTGCCACTCAGGGGAATAATGAAAAACTGTTTTTT.

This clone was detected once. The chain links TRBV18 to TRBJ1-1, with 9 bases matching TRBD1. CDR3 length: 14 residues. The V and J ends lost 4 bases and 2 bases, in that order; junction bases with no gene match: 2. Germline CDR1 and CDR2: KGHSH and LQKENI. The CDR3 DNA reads TGTGCCAGCTCACTGGACAGGGGAAACACTGAAGCTTTCTTT. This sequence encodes CASSLDRGNTEAFF.

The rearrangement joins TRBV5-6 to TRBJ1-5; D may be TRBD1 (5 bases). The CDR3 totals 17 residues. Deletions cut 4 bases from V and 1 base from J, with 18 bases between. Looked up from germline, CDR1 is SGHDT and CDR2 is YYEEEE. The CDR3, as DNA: TGTGCCAGCAGCCGGAGGGGATTAGGATGGAGCAATCAGCCCCAGCATTTT. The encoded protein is CASSRRGLGWSNQPQHF. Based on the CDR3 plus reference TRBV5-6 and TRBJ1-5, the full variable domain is DAGVTQSPTHLIKTRGQQVTLRCSPKSGHDTVSWYQQALGQGPQFIFQYYEEEERQRGNFPDRFSGHQFPNYSSELNVNALLLGDSALYLCASSRRGLGWSNQPQHFGDGTRLSIL.

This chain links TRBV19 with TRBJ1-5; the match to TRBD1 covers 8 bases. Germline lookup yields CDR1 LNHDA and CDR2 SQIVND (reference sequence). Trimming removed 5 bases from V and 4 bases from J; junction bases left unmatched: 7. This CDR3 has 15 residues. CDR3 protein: CASSLTGAVNQPQHF. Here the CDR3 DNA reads TGTGCCAGTAGTTTGACAGGGGCAGTAAATCAGCCCCAGCATTTT. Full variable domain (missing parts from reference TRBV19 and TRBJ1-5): DGGITQSPKYLFRKEGQNVTLSCEQNLNHDAMYWYRQDPGQGLRLIYYSQIVNDFQKGDIAEGYSVSREKKESFPLTVTSAQKNPTAFYLCASSLTGAVNQPQHFGDGTRLSIL.

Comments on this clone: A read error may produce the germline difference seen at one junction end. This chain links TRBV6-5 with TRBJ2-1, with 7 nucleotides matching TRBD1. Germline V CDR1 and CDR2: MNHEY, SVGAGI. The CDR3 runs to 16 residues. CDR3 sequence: CASSYRQGVLYNEQFF. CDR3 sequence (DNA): TGTGCCAGTAGTTACAGGCAGGGGGTTCTCTACAATGAGCAGTTCTTC.

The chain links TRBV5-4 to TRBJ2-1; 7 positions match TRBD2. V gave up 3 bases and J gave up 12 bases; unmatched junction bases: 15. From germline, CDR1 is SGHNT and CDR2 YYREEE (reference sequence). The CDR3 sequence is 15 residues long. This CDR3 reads CASSSGTTVFYGQFF. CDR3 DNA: TGTGCCAGCAGCTCCGGGACTACGGTATTTTATGGGCAGTTCTTC.